This note documents a single T cell receptor beta chain sequence. What it binds is unknown. The CDR3 loop spans 14 amino acids. Trimming removed 6 bases at V and 1 base at J, with 10 bases between. This entry belongs to a study of response to subunit inactivated influenza vaccine. Points from the study as a whole: Few additional T cells are recruited per seasonal influenza vaccination, authors suggested.

TCRdb recomputed calls from the RT-PCR reads with MiXCR, one row per CDR3 protein. The data contain 450,000 to 600,000 distinct CDR3 sequences, 16% of them singletons. This sample comprised CD4+ T cells sorted from PBMCs, obtained roughly 24 months after vaccination. The sequence was collected from a man between 50 and 75 years old who received an inactivated influenza vaccine. The chain is built from TRBV12-3 or TRBV12-4 and TRBJ2-1; no definite D call. CDR3 nucleotide sequence: TGTGCCAGCAGGGGCAGAAATTCCTACAATGAGCAGTTCTTC. Translated: CASRGRNSYNEQFF.